Each of the 7 T cell receptor beta chains below was sequenced from the same sample in a study of OX40 agonist ivuxolimab in advanced cancers. Using immunoSEQ multiplex PCR, the repertoire was profiled, and TCRdb retains in-frame clones only, with some absent. The table lists tens of thousands of clones, about 80% of them singletons. The starting material was CD4+ or CD8+ T cells sorted from blood, obtained in a trial of the OX40 agonist ivuxolimab. These receptors were collected from an adult with an advanced solid tumor such as melanoma, head and neck, liver or kidney cancer.

This rearrangement joins TRBV7-8 to TRBJ1-3, with D maybe TRBD1 (6 bases). The germline V gene has CDR1 SGHVS and CDR2 FQNEAQ. The V end was cut by 5 bases, the J end by 4 bases, with 18 bases between. This CDR3 is 16 amino acids long. CDR3 in amino acids: CASSAELGGQGNTIYF. The CDR3 region has the DNA TGTGCCAGCAGCGCCGAGTTGGGGGGGCAAGGAAACACCATATATTTT.

The V call is TRBV9, the J call TRBJ2-5; 7 bases agree with TRBD1. From germline, CDR1 is SGDLS and CDR2 YYNGEE. The CDR3 has 15 residues. With V trimmed by 0 bases and J by 5 bases, 7 bases remained unmatched. The CDR3 protein is CASSVEGGSRETQYF. CDR3 nucleotides: TGTGCCAGCAGCGTAGAAGGGGGCTCTCGGGAGACCCAGTACTTC.

The chain carries TRBV7-9 and TRBJ1-2; no reliable D call. V shed 0 bases and J shed 6 bases, with 8 bases lying between them. Germline V gives CDR1 SEHNR, CDR2 FQNEAQ (reference sequence). The CDR3 has 13 residues. The CDR3 here is CASSLAGSDGYTF. The CDR3 coding sequence is TGTGCCAGCAGCTTAGCAGGGTCTGATGGCTACACCTTC.

V usage is TRBV29-1 and J usage is TRBJ2-7; a possible D gene is TRBD1 (5 bases). V shed 4 bases and J shed 2 bases, with 12 bases lying between them. The CDR3 extends over 13 amino acids. The V gene's germline CDR1 is SQVTM and CDR2 ANQGSEA. Here the CDR3 reads CSVGSRATYEQYF. For the CDR3, the DNA is TGCAGCGTTGGGAGCAGGGCAACCTACGAGCAGTACTTC.

J is TRBJ1-2 and V is TRBV27; no clear D. Germline V gene data show CDR1 as MNHEY and CDR2 as SMNVEV (reference sequence). V was cut by 5 bases and J by 8 bases, with 15 bases left in between. The CDR3 contains 13 residues. In DNA, the CDR3 is TGTGCCAGCAGTCCGACCCTGGCGGGGGGCTACACCTTC. Translating it yields CASSPTLAGGYTF.

CDR3 in amino acids: CASSLGDTQYF. In DNA, the CDR3 is TGTGCCAGCAGCTTGGGGGATACGCAGTATTTT. The rearrangement joins TRBV11-3 to TRBJ2-3; D call uncertain. Germline lookup yields CDR1 SGHNT and CDR2 YENEEA. This CDR3 is built from 11 residues. Trimming took 3 bases from V and 6 from J, leaving 4 bases between them.

This clone showed up just a few times. A junction end diverges from the germline sequence, so it may reflect a read error. V and J are TRBV7-2 and TRBJ2-7; D might be TRBD2 (5 bases). Germline lookup yields CDR1 SGHTA and CDR2 FQGNSA. The CDR3 covers 12 residues. CDR3 residues: CASSSQRRSCDF. The CDR3 bases are TGTGCCAGCAGCTCTCAGAGGAGGTCGTGTGACTTC.